These 30 T cell receptor beta chains were sequenced from one sample in a study of cytomegalovirus exposure and HLA in healthy donors. PCR used 60 Vbeta primers and 13 Jbeta primers. Repertoires were generated with immunoSEQ multiplex PCR, while TCRdb's copy carries only in-frame clones and drops some. This sample yields about 93,000 clones, of which 60% to 85% are seen a single time; about 1.9% belongs to the top ten. Source material: PBMCs. These receptor sequences come from a boy between 10 and 17 years old in good health and CMV-seronegative.

V is TRBV9 and J is TRBJ2-7; maybe TRBD1 (6 bases). The CDR3 is 14 residues long. V lost 0 bases, J lost 2 bases, and 9 bases lay in between. Germline CDR1 SGDLS, CDR2 YYNGEE. CDR3 region: CASSVVRGTYEQYF. Written as DNA, the CDR3 is TGTGCCAGCAGCGTAGTCAGGGGAACCTACGAGCAGTACTTC.

This rearrangement joins TRBV5-6 to TRBJ2-7; no clear D. This CDR3 is built from 14 residues. Germline V gives CDR1 SGHDT, CDR2 YYEEEE. V was shortened by 4 bases and J by 0 bases, with 11 bases between the two germline ends. The CDR3 DNA sequence: TGTGCCAGCAGCCGCCCAGGTGCCTCCTACGAGCAGTACTTC. Its translation is CASSRPGASYEQYF.

The V call is TRBV19, the J call TRBJ2-3; D is ambiguous. V was cut by 3 bases and J by 0 bases, with 7 bases left in between. Germline V CDR1 and CDR2: LNHDA, SQIVND (reference sequence). CDR3 size: 14 residues. The CDR3 region is CASSISLSTDTQYF. DNA of the CDR3: TGTGCCAGTAGTATTAGCTTAAGCACAGATACGCAGTATTTT.

This clone appeared once. CDR3 DNA sequence: TGCGCCAGCAGCCATCTGCGGAGAGGCACAGATACGCAGTATTTT. Its translation is CASSHLRRGTDTQYF. The chain has TRBV4-1 and TRBJ2-3; D is undetermined. In germline, CDR1 is MGHRA, CDR2 YSYEKL. V gave up 3 bases and J gave up 1 base, with 11 bases separating them. This CDR3 spans 15 amino acids.

The genes are TRBV4-3 and TRBJ2-1; TRBD2 aligns across 10 bases. Germline CDR1 reads LGHNA; CDR2 reads YSLEER. Trimming took 1 base from V and 8 from J; bases not matched to a gene: 5. The CDR3 is 15 residues long. CDR3 sequence (DNA): TGCGCCAGCAGCCAAGCTACAACTAGCGGGGATGAGCAGTTCTTC. This gives the protein CASSQATTSGDEQFF.

The V gene is TRBV29-1, the J gene TRBJ1-2; perhaps TRBD1 as D (5 bases). The CDR3 extends over 18 amino acids. Germline CDR1 SQVTM, CDR2 ANQGSEA. V lost 7 bases and J lost 0, with 27 bases in between. CDR3 in amino acids: CSAEGVVGRAPSNYGYTF. In DNA, the CDR3 is TGCAGCGCCGAAGGGGTGGTTGGCAGGGCCCCATCTAACTATGGCTACACCTTC. The full variable domain, in which reference TRBV29-1 and TRBJ1-2 provide the parts outside the CDR3, is SAVISQKPSRDICQRGTSLTIQCQVDSQVTMMFWYRQQPGQSLTLIATANQGSEATYESGFVIDKFPISRPNLTFSTLTVSNMSPEDSSIYLCSAEGVVGRAPSNYGYTFGSGTRLTVV.

V and J are TRBV11-2 and TRBJ1-1; D is unresolved. The CDR3 has 14 residues. With 4 bases removed from V and 3 bases from J, the gap between germline ends came to 12 bases. In germline, CDR1 is SGHAT, CDR2 FQNNGV. The CDR3 loop reads CASSSVGSDTEAFF. The CDR3 region has the DNA TGTGCCAGCAGCTCGGTTGGTTCGGACACTGAAGCTTTCTTT.

The chain couples TRBV29-1 to TRBJ2-1; maybe TRBD2 (6 bases). The length of the CDR3 is 10 residues. V lost 1 base, J lost 14 bases, and 9 bases lay in between. The V gene's germline CDR1 is SQVTM and CDR2 ANQGSEA. In nucleotides, the CDR3 is TGCAGCGTTGAAGCTAGCGTGGAGTTCTTC. Amino acid sequence: CSVEASVEFF.

This clone was observed a few times. In DNA, the CDR3 is TGTGCCAGCAGCTCAGGGGGAGGACCGCCCCCCTACGAGCAGTACTTC. Amino acid sequence: CASSSGGGPPPYEQYF. V gene TRBV11-2 combines with J gene TRBJ2-7; a weak D match, TRBD1 (7 bases). V shed 4 bases and J shed 2 bases, with 18 bases lying between them. Germline CDR1 is SGHAT and CDR2 is FQNNGV. The CDR3 spans 16 residues. The full variable domain, in which reference TRBV11-2 and TRBJ2-7 provide the parts outside the CDR3, is EAGVAQSPRYKIIEKRQSVAFWCNPISGHATLYWYQQILGQGPKLLIQFQNNGVVDDSQLPKDRFSAERLKGVDSTLKIQPAKLEDSAVYLCASSSGGGPPPYEQYFGPGTRLTVT.

The chain links TRBV27 to TRBJ2-1; 8 bases fit TRBD2. Per germline, CDR1 MNHEY and CDR2 SMNVEV (reference sequence). The CDR3 runs 15 residues. V shed 0 bases, J shed 7 bases, and the junction held 5 bases outside the gene matches. The CDR3 DNA reads as TGTGCCAGCAGTTTATCCAGCGGGAGAGGTAATGAGCAGTTCTTC. Translated, it gives CASSLSSGRGNEQFF.

The V gene is TRBV7-9, the J gene TRBJ1-2; D perhaps matches TRBD1 (5 bases). V shed 1 base and J shed 6 bases, with 15 bases lying between them. Germline CDR1 and CDR2: SEHNR and FQNEAQ (reference sequence). The CDR3 runs to 15 residues. The CDR3, as DNA: TGTGCCAGCAGCTTAGTTGGTCTTGGGGCGGATGGCTACACCTTC. It is translated as CASSLVGLGADGYTF.

This clone was detected a few times. The chain links TRBV15 to TRBJ2-7, with D possibly matching TRBD1 (6 bases). V lost 2 bases to trimming and J lost 2 bases, with 10 bases between them. There are 14 residues in the CDR3. The germline V gene encodes CDR1 LNHNV and CDR2 YYDKDF (reference sequence). The CDR3 here is CATSRLGQTYEQYF. In nucleotides, the CDR3 is TGTGCCACCAGCAGACTCGGACAGACCTACGAGCAGTACTTC.

The chain uses TRBV11-2 and TRBJ2-7; D may be TRBD1 (6 bases). Per germline, CDR1 SGHAT and CDR2 FQNNGV. The V end was cut by 6 bases, the J end by 1 base, with 13 bases between. The CDR3 consists of 14 residues. This CDR3 is CASRPRQASYEQYF. CDR3 nucleotides: TGTGCCAGCAGACCTCGACAGGCTTCCTACGAGCAGTACTTC.

The chain recombines TRBV28 with TRBJ2-7, with D tentatively TRBD2 (6 bases). The CDR3 is 15 residues long. Between the trimmed V and J ends, which lost 6 bases and 2 bases, there was a span of 17 bases. Germline values: CDR1 MDHEN, CDR2 SYDVKM. The CDR3 region has the DNA TGTGCCAGCAGAGAAGGAGTAGCGGAACCCTACGAGCAGTACTTC. As protein: CASREGVAEPYEQYF.

The rearrangement joins TRBV4-3 to TRBJ2-1; 10 nucleotides line up with TRBD2. This CDR3 comprises 16 residues. Germline V gene sequence: CDR1 LGHNA, CDR2 YSLEER. The J segment lost 5 bases and the V segment lost 6 bases, leaving 10 bases of the junction unmatched. In DNA, the CDR3 is TGCGCCAGCAGTCCTACCGGGACTAGCGCCAACAATGAGCAGTTCTTC. Translating gives CASSPTGTSANNEQFF.

The chain joins TRBV5-6 to TRBJ2-7; D is possibly TRBD1 (5 bases). The CDR3 has 14 residues. Trimming shortened V by 0 bases and J by 5 bases, and 12 bases separated the two germline ends. Per the germline V gene, CDR1 is SGHDT and CDR2 is YYEEEE. The CDR3 protein is CASSLAPRAHEQYF. The CDR3 DNA reads TGTGCCAGCAGCTTGGCCCCCAGGGCGCACGAGCAGTACTTC.

This clone was counted a few times. The gene calls are TRBV4-1 and TRBJ1-3; 9 bases map to TRBD1. Germline V lookup: CDR1 MGHRA, CDR2 YSYEKL. Germline trimming cut 0 bases from V and 4 bases from J; bases unmatched to any gene: 7. The CDR3 covers 17 residues. The CDR3 DNA sequence: TGCGCCAGCAGCCAAGATACAGGGGGCCCCGTGGGAAACACCATATATTTT. It codes for CASSQDTGGPVGNTIYF.

The gene calls are TRBV9 and TRBJ2-1; no reliable D call. Trimming cost V 5 bases and J 5 bases, with 17 bases left between them. Germline assignment: CDR1 SGDLS and CDR2 YYNGEE. There are 15 residues in the CDR3. CDR3 in DNA: TGTGCCAGCAGTGGTACTACTCCGTCCGACAATGAGCAGTTCTTC. Amino acid sequence: CASSGTTPSDNEQFF.

This clone was observed once. The chain has TRBV7-8 and TRBJ1-1; D is perhaps TRBD1 (6 bases). The V and J ends lost 7 bases and 5 bases respectively, with 23 bases between them. Germline lookup yields CDR1 SGHVS and CDR2 FQNEAQ. The CDR3 loop spans 16 amino acids. CDR3 protein: CASTPGRGALRTEAFF. The DNA for the CDR3 is TGTGCCAGCACCCCAGGCCGGGGGGCGCTGAGAACTGAAGCTTTCTTT.

The CDR3 is CASSLNAGTESGYTF. The CDR3, as DNA: TGTGCCAGCAGCTTGAACGCCGGGACAGAGTCCGGCTACACCTTC. The chain is built from TRBV7-9 and TRBJ1-2; TRBD1 matches at 7 bases. The ends lost 3 bases at V and 8 bases at J; junction bases unmatched: 12. The germline V gene encodes CDR1 SEHNR and CDR2 FQNEAQ (reference sequence). The CDR3 is 15 residues long.

This chain joins TRBV4-2 and TRBJ2-7, with D possibly being TRBD1 (5 bases). Germline CDR1 LGHNA, CDR2 YNFKEQ. The CDR3 covers 15 residues. The V end lost 6 bases, the J end lost 0 bases, and 15 bases lay between the germline ends. The CDR3 protein is CASSLGLASSYEQYF. The DNA of the CDR3 is TGTGCCAGCAGTCTGGGGCTCGCTAGCTCCTACGAGCAGTACTTC.

This chain links TRBV27 with TRBJ1-1, with D unresolved. This CDR3 has 13 residues. Germline V gene sequence: CDR1 MNHEY, CDR2 SMNVEV (reference sequence). The ends were cut back, 6 bases at V and 5 bases at J, with 13 bases in the middle. The chain's CDR3 is CASREGIGTEAFF. Here the CDR3 DNA reads TGTGCCAGCAGAGAGGGTATCGGAACTGAAGCTTTCTTT.

The chain uses TRBV27 and TRBJ1-2, with a weak D call TRBD1 (5 bases). CDR1 MNHEY and CDR2 SMNVEV come from the germline V gene (reference sequence). The V end was cut by 4 bases, the J end by 4 bases, with 13 bases between. The CDR3 covers 14 residues. DNA of the CDR3: TGTGCCAGCAGTTCCTTCGACGGGGGCTATGGCTACACCTTC. Encoded protein: CASSSFDGGYGYTF.

The chain has TRBV9 and TRBJ1-6; 7 nucleotides match TRBD1. Trimming cost V 0 bases and J 7 bases; bases outside gene matches: 4. From germline, CDR1 is SGDLS and CDR2 YYNGEE. This CDR3 has 15 residues. The CDR3 region has the DNA TGTGCCAGCAGCGTAGAAGGGGGCCGAAATTCACCCCTCCACTTT. Protein: CASSVEGGRNSPLHF.

The chain employs TRBV10-1 and TRBJ2-7; the D gene is possibly TRBD2 (5 bases). With 6 bases removed from V and 1 base from J, the gap between germline ends came to 10 bases. In germline, CDR1 is WNHNN, CDR2 SYGVQD (reference sequence). The length of the CDR3 is 13 residues. The CDR3: CASSEGLSYEQYF. The CDR3 nucleotides read TGCGCCAGCAGCGAAGGACTGTCCTACGAGCAGTACTTC.

This chain links TRBV7-2 with TRBJ2-4; 10 positions agree with TRBD1. V gave up 5 bases and J gave up 14 bases; unmatched junction bases: 3. Germline V gene sequence: CDR1 SGHTA, CDR2 FQGNSA. CDR3 length: 11 residues. The CDR3 protein is CASSRGTGEYF. The CDR3 bases are TGTGCCAGCAGCCGGGGGACAGGGGAGTACTTC. Looking up the rest from reference TRBV7-2 and TRBJ2-4 gives the full variable domain: GAGVSQSPSNKVTEKGKDVELRCDPISGHTALYWYRQSLGQGLEFLIYFQGNSAPDKSGLPSDRFSAERTGGSVSTLTIQRTQQEDSAVYLCASSRGTGEYFGAGTRLSVL.

In its sample, this clone was seen once. The chain is built from TRBV6-5 and TRBJ1-2; D may be TRBD1 (6 bases). CDR3 length equals 13 residues. Germline values: CDR1 MNHEY, CDR2 SVGAGI. V was clipped by 7 bases and J by 4 bases, with 13 bases between them. The CDR3 reads CASTYRDGYGYTF. The DNA of the CDR3 is TGTGCCAGCACCTACAGGGACGGCTATGGCTACACCTTC.

This clone appeared a few times. The chain couples TRBV6-5 to TRBJ1-5, with D unclear. The V end lost 2 bases, the J end lost 5 bases, and 10 bases lay between the germline ends. Germline V gene lookup returns CDR1 MNHEY and CDR2 SVGAGI. This CDR3 region has 14 residues. Written as DNA, the CDR3 is TGTGCCAGCAGTTACCGCGCCTCCCATCAGCCCCAGCATTTT. Its protein is CASSYRASHQPQHF.

The J gene is TRBJ2-7, the V gene TRBV11-2; possible D gene TRBD2, 5 bases. This CDR3 contains 15 residues. The V end was cut by 4 bases, the J end by 1 base, with 14 bases between. The germline V gene has CDR1 SGHAT and CDR2 FQNNGV. The CDR3 nucleotides are TGTGCCAGCAGCTCGTCACGAGGCGGGTCCTACGAGCAGTACTTC. It specifies CASSSSRGGSYEQYF.

The sample holds a few counts of this clone. The chain links TRBV6-5 to TRBJ1-5, with TRBD1 matching 8 bases. Germline-derived CDR1 and CDR2 are MNHEY and SVGAGI. The ends lost 5 bases at V and 4 bases at J; junction bases unmatched: 4. The CDR3 runs to 14 residues. The DNA for the CDR3 is TGTGCCAGCAGTATCGACAGGGGAAATCAGCCCCAGCATTTT. It is translated as CASSIDRGNQPQHF.